One sample yielded the 10 T cell receptor beta chains listed below, sequenced in a study of blood T cells in healthy people across ages (dated by TCRdb to between 2014 and 2016). Libraries came from 5' RACE. This sample was sequenced with an Illumina HiSeq 2500. The second PCR ran for about 6 to 12 cycles and used a J-beta primer mix along with a sample-barcoded 5' primer. The public reads were reanalyzed by TCRdb: fastp trimming at Q25, MiXCR alignment, in-frame beta chains only. A single entry per CDR3 protein holds the most common genes and DNA from its merged rows. The table for this sample lists hundreds of thousands of distinct CDR3 sequences; around a quarter of them were counted only once. The top ten clones comprise more than 8.5% of the sample. The sample was also reused in another study, on T cells of mothers and their children.

What was sequenced was blood. The receptors derive from a boy younger than 18 in good health.

This rearrangement joins TRBV24-1 to TRBJ2-2; 7 bases line up with TRBD1. Germline V CDR1 and CDR2: KGHDR, SFDVKD. This CDR3 is built from 16 residues. Trimming removed 2 bases from V and 4 bases from J; junction bases left unmatched: 6. CDR3 in DNA: TGTGCCACCAGTGATTCGAGGACAGGAACCACCGGGGAGCTGTTTTTT. This translates into CATSDSRTGTTGELFF.

This clonotype showed up just a few times. This chain joins TRBV19 and TRBJ2-5, with 12 bases fitting TRBD2. This CDR3 contains 15 residues. Germline V lookup: CDR1 LNHDA, CDR2 SQIVND (reference sequence). The V segment lost 7 bases and the J segment 4 bases; nucleotides outside the gene matches: 7. The CDR3 here is CASTTRTSGIETQYF. The CDR3 coding sequence is TGTGCCAGTACCACGAGGACTAGCGGGATAGAGACCCAGTACTTC.

A few counts support this clonotype. At one of its ends the junction is not consistent with the germline gene, which may arise from a read error. The genes are TRBV6-6 and TRBJ1-2, with unresolved D. This CDR3 contains 14 residues. Germline CDR1 is MNHNY and CDR2 is SVGAGI (reference sequence). The CDR3 protein is CANSYGSDNYGYTF. The CDR3 DNA sequence: TGTGCCAACAGTTACGGGTCAGATAACTATGGCTACACCTTC.

This chain uses TRBV15 with TRBJ2-7, with TRBD1 identical over 9 bases. Germline loops: CDR1 LNHNV, CDR2 YYDKDF (reference sequence). CDR3 length: 16 residues. V shed 5 bases and J 0 bases; nucleotides not matched to a gene: 8. The CDR3 region is CATSSLDRGSSYEQYF. In DNA, the CDR3 is TGTGCCACCAGCTCCCTGGACAGGGGCAGCTCCTACGAGCAGTACTTC. The full variable domain, in which reference TRBV15 and TRBJ2-7 provide the parts outside the CDR3, is DAMVIQNPRYQVTQFGKPVTLSCSQTLNHNVMYWYQQKSSQAPKLLFHYYDKDFNNEADTPDNFQSRRPNTSFCFLDIRSPGLGDTAMYLCATSSLDRGSSYEQYFGPGTRLTVT.

To note about this clonotype: The germline gene is not matched at one end of the junction; a read error may be the cause. V and J are TRBV7-7 and TRBJ2-1, with D unresolved. This CDR3 has 15 residues. CDR1 SSHAT and CDR2 FNYEAQ come from the germline V gene (reference sequence). CDR3 in amino acids: CASSLDQSSYNEQFF. The CDR3 DNA is TGTGCTAGCAGCTTAGATCAGAGCTCCTACAATGAGCAGTTCTTC.

The chain employs TRBV4-2 and TRBJ1-1; weak D call: TRBD1 (6 bases). The CDR3 covers 14 residues. Germline V gives CDR1 LGHNA, CDR2 YNFKEQ. The germline V and J ends were trimmed by 4 bases and 1 base, with 10 bases remaining between them. The CDR3 protein is CASSPRDTNTEAFF. For the CDR3, the DNA is TGTGCCAGCAGCCCCCGGGACACGAACACTGAAGCTTTCTTT.

As for this clonotype: Germline is not matched at one junction end, which may reflect a read error. The genes are TRBV7-6 and TRBJ2-5, with TRBD1 matching 7 bases. CDR3 length equals 19 residues. Germline V lookup: CDR1 SGHVS, CDR2 FNYEAQ. As DNA, the CDR3 is TGTGCCAGCAGCTCGTCCGAAGGTTTTGACAGGGTACCCCAAGAGACCCAGTGCTTC. Translated: CASSSSEGFDRVPQETQCF.

The chain combines TRBV29-1 with TRBJ2-7, with 10 bases lining up with TRBD1. The CDR3 spans 14 residues. V shed 7 bases, J shed 2 bases, and the junction held 8 bases outside the gene matches. Germline CDR1 SQVTM, CDR2 ANQGSEA. The CDR3 sequence: CSGGTGAFPYEQYF. The CDR3 coding sequence is TGCAGCGGGGGGACAGGGGCGTTCCCCTACGAGCAGTACTTC.

The rearrangement links TRBV7-2 to TRBJ2-7, with 11 bases identical to TRBD2. Germline trimming cut 5 bases from V and 1 base from J; bases unmatched to any gene: 4. Germline CDR1 is SGHTA and CDR2 is FQGNSA. The CDR3 spans 15 residues. In DNA, the CDR3 is TGTGCCAGCAGCATACTAGCGGGGGATTCCTACGAGCAGTACTTC. It yields the protein CASSILAGDSYEQYF.

V and J are TRBV5-1 and TRBJ2-2; D not certain. The CDR3 runs 15 residues. The V end lost 0 bases, the J end lost 4 bases, and 10 bases lay between the germline ends. The germline V gene encodes CDR1 SGHRS and CDR2 YFSETQ. The CDR3 region is CASSLVWQATGELFF. CDR3 nucleotide sequence: TGCGCCAGCAGCTTGGTGTGGCAGGCCACCGGGGAGCTGTTTTTT.